This T cell receptor (beta chain) was observed in a study of shared clonotypes between healthy human individuals. CD45RO negativity and positive selection for CCR7 defined naive CD8 cells, a population that excluded terminally differentiated effector memory CD45RA+ cells. Germline lookup yields CDR1 LGHNA and CDR2 YSLEER. V lost 0 bases, J lost 0 bases, and 9 bases stayed unmatched. This CDR3 region has 19 residues. A note on this clone: What it recognizes is unknown.

Assay: immunoSEQ multiplex PCR; the TCRdb copy retains only in-frame clones and omits some. The sample includes around 2,000,000 clones, roughly 94% of them seen just once. Overall study findings and caveats: As a rule, naive subsets had a larger estimated richness than memory subsets.

The sample consisted of naive CD8+ T cells sorted from blood. The rearrangement links TRBV4-3 to TRBJ2-3, with 10 bases fitting TRBD2. This clonotype was obtained from a young man in good health. The CDR3 sequence is CASSQDTLAGALSTDTQYF. CDR3 DNA: TGCGCCAGCAGCCAAGATACCCTAGCGGGAGCCCTTAGCACAGATACGCAGTATTTT.